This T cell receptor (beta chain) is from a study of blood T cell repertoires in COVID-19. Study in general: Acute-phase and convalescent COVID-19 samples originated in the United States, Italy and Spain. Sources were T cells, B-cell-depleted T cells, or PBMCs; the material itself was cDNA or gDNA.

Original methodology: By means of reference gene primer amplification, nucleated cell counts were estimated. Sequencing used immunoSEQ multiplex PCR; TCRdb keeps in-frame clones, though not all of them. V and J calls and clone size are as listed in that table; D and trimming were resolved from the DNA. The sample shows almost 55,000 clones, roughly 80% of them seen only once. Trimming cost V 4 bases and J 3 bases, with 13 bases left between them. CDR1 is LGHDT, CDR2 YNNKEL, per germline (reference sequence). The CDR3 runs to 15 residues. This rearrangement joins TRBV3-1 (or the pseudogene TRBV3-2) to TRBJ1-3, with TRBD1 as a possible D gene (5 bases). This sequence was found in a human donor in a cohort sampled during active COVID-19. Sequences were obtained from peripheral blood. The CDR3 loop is CASSPIQGNGNTIYF. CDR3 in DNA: TGTGCCAGCAGCCCTATCCAGGGTAATGGAAACACCATATATTTT.